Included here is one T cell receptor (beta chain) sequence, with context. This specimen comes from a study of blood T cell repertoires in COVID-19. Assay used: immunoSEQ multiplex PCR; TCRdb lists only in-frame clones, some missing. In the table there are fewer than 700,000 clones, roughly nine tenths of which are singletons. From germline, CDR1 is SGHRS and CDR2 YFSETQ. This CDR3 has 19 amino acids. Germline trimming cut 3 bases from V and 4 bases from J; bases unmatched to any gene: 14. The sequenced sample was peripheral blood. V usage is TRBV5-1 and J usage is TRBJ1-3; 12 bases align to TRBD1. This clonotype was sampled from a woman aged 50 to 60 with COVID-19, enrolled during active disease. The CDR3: CASSSGPTGQGAGGNTIYF. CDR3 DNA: TGCGCCAGCAGCTCCGGCCCCACGGGACAGGGGGCTGGAGGAAACACCATATATTTT. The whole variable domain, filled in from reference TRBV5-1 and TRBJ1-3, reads KAGVTQTPRYLIKTRGQQVTLSCSPISGHRSVSWYQQTPGQGLQFLFEYFSETQRNKGNFPGRFSGRQFSNSRSEMNVSTLELGDSALYLCASSSGPTGQGAGGNTIYFGEGSWLTVV.